This T cell receptor (beta chain) is from a study of human T cells and chemical hapten exposure. Germline-derived CDR1 and CDR2 are KGHSH and LQKENI. V was cut by 2 bases and J by 1 base, with 9 bases left in between. The CDR3 loop spans 15 amino acids. There are a few counts of this clonotype. Individual cDNA molecules each carried unique molecular identifiers attached by the library. Original processing notes: Individual samples carried between roughly 23,224 and 700,000 TCRs, with 85,000 to 100,000 as the median. TCRdb called the RACE reads again in MiXCR, with one record for every CDR3 protein. The V and J calls come from TCRdb's annotation, not from the publication. Of 52,000 or so distinct CDR3 sequences in the sample, more than 9% were seen once. The time point was: pre-sensitization, week 0. Treatment given: therapeutic diphenylcyclopropenone sensitization with weekly scalp DPC.

This clonotype was obtained from a man aged 40-49 years with alopecia areata. Some clones in this sample may be carry-over from other donors' samples. V usage is TRBV18 and J usage is TRBJ2-1; D unclear. The input for sequencing was whole blood, taken in connection with sensitization to the hapten diphenylcyclopropenone (DPC). The CDR3 protein is CASSPVTNSYNEQFF. In nucleotides, the CDR3 is TGTGCCAGCTCACCAGTGACCAATTCCTACAATGAGCAGTTCTTC.